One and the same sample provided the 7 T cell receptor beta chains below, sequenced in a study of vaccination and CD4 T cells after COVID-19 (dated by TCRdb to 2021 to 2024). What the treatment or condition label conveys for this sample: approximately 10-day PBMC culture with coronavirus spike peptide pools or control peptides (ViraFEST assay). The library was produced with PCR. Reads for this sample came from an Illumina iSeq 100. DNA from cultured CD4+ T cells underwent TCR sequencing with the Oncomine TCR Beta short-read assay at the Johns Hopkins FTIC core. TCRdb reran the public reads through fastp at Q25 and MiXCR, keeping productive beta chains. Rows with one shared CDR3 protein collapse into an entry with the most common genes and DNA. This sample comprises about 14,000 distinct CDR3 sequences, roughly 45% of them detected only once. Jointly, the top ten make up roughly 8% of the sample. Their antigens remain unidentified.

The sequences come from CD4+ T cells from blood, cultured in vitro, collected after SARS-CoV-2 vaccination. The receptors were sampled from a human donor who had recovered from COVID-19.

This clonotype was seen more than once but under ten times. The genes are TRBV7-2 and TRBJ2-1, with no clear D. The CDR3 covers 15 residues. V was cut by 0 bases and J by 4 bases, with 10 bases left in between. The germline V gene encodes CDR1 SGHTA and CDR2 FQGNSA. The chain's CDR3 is CASSLARNAYNEQFF. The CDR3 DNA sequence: TGTGCCAGCAGCTTAGCGCGAAACGCGTACAATGAGCAGTTCTTC.

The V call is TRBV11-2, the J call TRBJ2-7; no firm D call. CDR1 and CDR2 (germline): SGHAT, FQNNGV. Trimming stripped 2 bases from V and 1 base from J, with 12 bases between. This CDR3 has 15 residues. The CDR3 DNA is TGTGCCAGCAGCTTAAACTCCAAAGCTTCCTACGAGCAGTACTTC. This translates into CASSLNSKASYEQYF. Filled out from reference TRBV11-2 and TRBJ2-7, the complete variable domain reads EAGVAQSPRYKIIEKRQSVAFWCNPISGHATLYWYQQILGQGPKLLIQFQNNGVVDDSQLPKDRFSAERLKGVDSTLKIQPAKLEDSAVYLCASSLNSKASYEQYFGPGTRLTVT.

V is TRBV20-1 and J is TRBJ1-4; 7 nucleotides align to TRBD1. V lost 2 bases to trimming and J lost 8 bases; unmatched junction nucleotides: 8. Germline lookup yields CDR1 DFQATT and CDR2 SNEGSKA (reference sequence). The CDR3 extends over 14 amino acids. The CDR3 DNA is TGCAGTGCTAGAAGAGGACAGGTTGGCGAAAAACTGTTTTTT. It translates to CSARRGQVGEKLFF.

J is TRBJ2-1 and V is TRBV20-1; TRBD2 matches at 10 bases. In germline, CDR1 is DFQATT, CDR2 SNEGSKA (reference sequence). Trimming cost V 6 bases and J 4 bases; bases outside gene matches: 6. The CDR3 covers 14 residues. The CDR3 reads CSAEAGGIYNEQFF. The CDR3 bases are TGCAGTGCGGAAGCGGGAGGGATTTACAATGAGCAGTTCTTC.

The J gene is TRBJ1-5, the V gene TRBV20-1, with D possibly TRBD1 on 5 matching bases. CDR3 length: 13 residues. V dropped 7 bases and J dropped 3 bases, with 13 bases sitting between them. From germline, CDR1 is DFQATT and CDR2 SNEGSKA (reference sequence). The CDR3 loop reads CSVWGTSNQPQHF. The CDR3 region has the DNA TGCAGTGTGTGGGGGACTTCCAATCAGCCCCAGCATTTT.

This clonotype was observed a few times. The CDR3, as DNA: TGTGCCACCAGTGATTTCCTGGGCTCCTACAATGAGCAGTTCTTC. It specifies CATSDFLGSYNEQFF. This chain joins TRBV24-1 and TRBJ2-1, with no clear D. This CDR3 region has 15 residues. Germline V lookup: CDR1 KGHDR, CDR2 SFDVKD. V gave up 1 base and J gave up 0 bases, with 6 bases separating them.

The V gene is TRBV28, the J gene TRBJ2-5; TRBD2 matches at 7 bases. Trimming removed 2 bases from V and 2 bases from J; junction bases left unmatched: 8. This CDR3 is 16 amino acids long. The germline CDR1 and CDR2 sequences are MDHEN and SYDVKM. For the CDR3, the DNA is TGTGCCAGCAGTTTAATTGGGCTAGCGGAACAAGAGACCCAGTACTTC. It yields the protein CASSLIGLAEQETQYF.